This T cell receptor beta chain came from a study of PD-1 blockade in classical Hodgkin lymphoma. Patients all relapsed after autologous stem cell transplantation, and there was variation in brentuximab vedotin exposure. Best responses were complete response, partial response or progressive disease. Trimming pared 7 bases from V and 2 bases from J, leaving 14 bases between. The CDR3 totals 14 residues. Germline-derived CDR1 and CDR2 are WSHSY and SAAADI. The protocol was immunoSEQ multiplex PCR, while the TCRdb copy is restricted to in-frame clones and leaves out a portion. Seen here are tens of thousands of clones, about 88% observed once, and the top ten hold roughly 10%.

The material sequenced was peripheral blood mononuclear cells (PBMCs), taken before the second cycle of nivolumab. The clonotype originates from a human donor with classical Hodgkin lymphoma. The chain has TRBV10-2 and TRBJ1-1; D is possibly TRBD1 (5 bases). As DNA, the CDR3 is TGCGCCAGCACCGACGCAGGGATAAACACTGAAGCTTTCTTT. Amino acid sequence: CASTDAGINTEAFF.